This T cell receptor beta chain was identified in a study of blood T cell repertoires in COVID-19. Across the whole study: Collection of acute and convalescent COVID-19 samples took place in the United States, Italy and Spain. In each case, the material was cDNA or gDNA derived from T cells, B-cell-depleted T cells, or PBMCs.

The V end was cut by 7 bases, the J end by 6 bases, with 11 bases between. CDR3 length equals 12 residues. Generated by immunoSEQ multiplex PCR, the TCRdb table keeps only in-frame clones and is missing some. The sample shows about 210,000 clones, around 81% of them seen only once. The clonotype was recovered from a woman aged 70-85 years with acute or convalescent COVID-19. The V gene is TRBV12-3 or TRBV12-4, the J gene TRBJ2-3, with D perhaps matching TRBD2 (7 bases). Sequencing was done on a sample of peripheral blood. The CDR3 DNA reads TGTGCCAGCAAGGGAGGGGGGGATACGCAGTATTTT. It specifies CASKGGGDTQYF.